The entry below gives a single T cell receptor (beta chain) sequence along with its context. Antigen specificity is unknown. Method: immunoSEQ multiplex PCR; TCRdb's copy keeps in-frame clones and lacks some. The sample shows around 130,000 clones, roughly 93% of them seen only once. This entry belongs to a study of T cell responses to AZD1222 COVID-19 vaccine. The study's findings and limits: Across the whole spike, CD4 TCRs peaked at regions 160-218 and 743-854. Of spike-specific TCRs, nearly half reportedly target regions left unmutated in variants.

Trimming removed 2 bases from V and 9 bases from J, with 20 bases in between. The germline V gene encodes CDR1 MGHRA and CDR2 YSYEKL. The length of the CDR3 is 16 residues. This sequence was found in an adult in good health. The chain combines TRBV4-1 with TRBJ1-3, with D possibly being TRBD1 (6 bases). Sequenced here: peripheral blood, sampled on day 0 of AZD1222 vaccination. The CDR3 sequence is CASSQLGAAGGGTIYF. In DNA, the CDR3 is TGCGCCAGCAGCCAACTGGGCGCAGCAGGAGGGGGCACCATATATTTT.